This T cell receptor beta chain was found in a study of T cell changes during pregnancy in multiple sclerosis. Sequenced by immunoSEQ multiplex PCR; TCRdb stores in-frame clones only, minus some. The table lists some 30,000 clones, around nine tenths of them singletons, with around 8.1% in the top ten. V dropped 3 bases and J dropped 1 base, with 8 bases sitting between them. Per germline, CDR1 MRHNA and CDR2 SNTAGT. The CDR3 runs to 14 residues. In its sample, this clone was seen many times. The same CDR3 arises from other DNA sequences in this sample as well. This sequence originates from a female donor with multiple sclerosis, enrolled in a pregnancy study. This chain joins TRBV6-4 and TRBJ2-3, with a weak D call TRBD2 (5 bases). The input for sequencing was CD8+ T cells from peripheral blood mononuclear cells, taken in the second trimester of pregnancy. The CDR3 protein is CASSDSAGTDTQYF. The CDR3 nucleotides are TGTGCCAGCAGTGATAGCGCGGGCACAGATACGCAGTATTTT.